The 32 T cell receptor beta chains listed next were all sequenced from one sample in a study of molecular identifiers for immune sequencing clone quantification. TCRdb reprocessed the PCR reads with MiXCR, giving one entry per CDR3 protein. The table lists about 300,000 distinct CDR3 sequences, about 22% of them singletons. Sequencing input: naive CD8+ T cells from blood, with Jurkat cell RNA spiked in. Indicated subset: FACS-sorted CD8+CD4-CCR7+CD45RA+ naive T cells. The receptor set was obtained from a human donor in good health. Some libraries in this study had Jurkat cell RNA spiked in.

The chain carries TRBV20-1 and TRBJ2-5, with TRBD1 matching over 11 bases. The CDR3 sequence is 15 residues long. The V and J ends lost 3 bases and 4 bases, in that order; junction bases with no gene match: 7. Germline CDR1 reads DFQATT; CDR2 reads SNEGSKA (reference sequence). CDR3 sequence: CSARHPGQGGETQYF. The CDR3 coding sequence is TGCAGTGCTAGGCACCCGGGACAGGGGGGAGAGACCCAGTACTTC.

J is TRBJ1-5 and V is TRBV27; possible D gene TRBD1, 5 bases. The CDR3 sequence is 16 residues long. Germline assignment: CDR1 MNHEY and CDR2 SMNVEV (reference sequence). V shed 0 bases and J shed 5 bases, with 14 bases lying between them. The CDR3 coding sequence is TGTGCCAGCAGTTTATCAGGCAGGGCGGGGCATCAGCCCCAGCATTTT. Residues: CASSLSGRAGHQPQHF.

Regarding this clonotype: A clone one base away is much larger, so this may be a read error. The CDR3 region is CASSQGEAYPYEQCF. In DNA form, the CDR3 reads TGTGCCAGCAGCCAGGGGGAGGCCTACCCCTACGAGCAGTGCTTC. The V call is TRBV4-2, the J call TRBJ2-7; tentative D call: TRBD2 (6 bases). This CDR3 region has 15 residues. In germline, CDR1 is LGHNA, CDR2 YNFKEQ.

This clonotype was counted ten times or more. The genes are TRBV4-3 and TRBJ1-1; 7 bases fit TRBD1. V shed 0 bases, J shed 5 bases, and the junction held 12 bases outside the gene matches. This CDR3 spans 17 amino acids. Germline V gene data show CDR1 as LGHNA and CDR2 as YSLEER. The CDR3 bases are TGCGCCAGCAGCCAAGATGCCAGGGGGGGCTTCTTGACTGAAGCTTTCTTT. Protein sequence: CASSQDARGGFLTEAFF.

This clonotype showed up many times. The chain combines TRBV4-3 with TRBJ1-5, with TRBD1 as a possible D gene (5 bases). This CDR3 spans 15 amino acids. V gave up 1 base and J gave up 4 bases, with 11 bases separating them. Germline V gene lookup returns CDR1 LGHNA and CDR2 YSLEER. CDR3 nucleotides: TGCGCCAGCAGCCAAGGGGGCCAGAGTAATCAGCCCCAGCATTTT. Encoded protein: CASSQGGQSNQPQHF.

This clonotype was seen many times. This chain uses TRBV7-2 with TRBJ2-6; D is unresolved. The CDR3 length is 18 residues. Germline V gene lookup returns CDR1 SGHTA and CDR2 FQGNSA. V lost 5 bases and J 4 bases, leaving 21 bases between the germline ends. The CDR3 spells CASSPDGTGIYGANVLTF. Here the CDR3 DNA reads TGTGCCAGCAGCCCGGACGGAACGGGCATTTACGGGGCCAACGTCCTGACTTTC.

Details on this clonotype: A read error may explain this, as a much larger clone is one base away. The rearrangement links TRBV30 to TRBJ2-3; 10 positions agree with TRBD2. CDR1 and CDR2 from the germline V gene are GTSNPN and SVGIG (reference sequence). This CDR3 is 14 amino acids long. For the CDR3, the DNA is TGTGCCTGGGGATCTAGCGGGAGTCAAGATGCGCAGTATTTT. As protein: CAWGSSGSQDAQYF. Full variable domain (remainder filled in from reference TRBV30 and TRBJ2-3): SQTIHQWPATLVQPVGSPLSLECTVEGTSNPNLYWYRQAAGRGLQLLFYSVGIGQISSEVPQNLSASRPQDRQFILSSKKLLLSDSGFYLCAWGSSGSQDAQYFGPGTRLTVL.

Turning to this clonotype: One base away lies a much larger clone, so this may be a sequencing read error. This chain uses TRBV10-3 with TRBJ1-1; TRBD1 agrees at 7 bases. The CDR3 runs to 14 residues. Germline assignment: CDR1 ENHRY and CDR2 SYGVKD. V lost 3 bases to trimming and J lost 4 bases; unmatched junction nucleotides: 5. The CDR3 nucleotides are TGTGCCATCAGTGAAATACAGGGGCCCACTGAAGCTTTCTTT. It codes for CAISEIQGPTEAFF.

This clonotype has just one count. This may be a read error: a much more frequent sequence differs by one nucleotide. This chain connects TRBV30 to TRBJ2-3; no reliable D call. Germline values: CDR1 GTSNPN, CDR2 SVGIG (reference sequence). There are 13 residues in the CDR3. CDR3 amino acids: CTWSKYDTDTQYF. The CDR3, as DNA: TGTACCTGGAGTAAGTACGACACAGATACGCAGTATTTT.

In its sample, this clonotype was seen many times. The rearrangement links TRBV7-9 to TRBJ2-1; TRBD2 matches at 10 bases. Trimming at V came to 5 bases and at J to 2 bases, leaving 3 bases not matched to a gene. The CDR3 sequence is 15 residues long. The germline CDR1 and CDR2 sequences are SEHNR and FQNEAQ (reference sequence). The DNA for the CDR3 is TGTGCCAGCAGCCCAACTAGCGGGACCTACAATGAGCAGTTCTTC. Protein sequence: CASSPTSGTYNEQFF.

To note about this clonotype: Being one base from a much bigger clone, this may be a read error. This sequence joins TRBV12-3 or TRBV12-4 and TRBJ1-1; 7 bases match TRBD1. Trimming at V came to 6 bases and at J to 6 bases, leaving 16 bases not matched to a gene. CDR3 size: 16 residues. CDR3 sequence: CASSPKPRGCLAEAFF. Here the CDR3 DNA reads TGTGCCAGCAGCCCAAAACCCAGGGGGTGTCTTGCTGAAGCTTTCTTT.

This clonotype was counted between two and nine times. The CDR3 is CASSQQRLAGEHTDTQYF. CDR3 coding DNA: TGTGCCAGCAGCCAACAGAGACTAGCGGGAGAACACACAGATACGCAGTATTTT. The V and J genes are TRBV6-2 or TRBV6-3 and TRBJ2-3, with 12 bases identical to TRBD2. The V gene end was trimmed by 6 bases and the J gene end by 2 bases; junction bases not matched to a gene: 12. Germline CDR1 reads MNHEY; CDR2 reads SVGEGT. The CDR3 has 18 residues.

This clonotype was recorded many times. The chain combines TRBV4-3 with TRBJ1-4; D uncertain. V was shortened by 0 bases and J by 4 bases, with 9 bases between the two germline ends. In germline, CDR1 is LGHNA, CDR2 YSLEER. This CDR3 has 15 amino acids. CDR3 nucleotide sequence: TGCGCCAGCAGCCAAGAATTCACACTTAATGAAAAACTGTTTTTT. Amino acid sequence: CASSQEFTLNEKLFF.

The chain joins TRBV13 to TRBJ2-7, with TRBD2 matching 9 bases. CDR1 is PRHDT and CDR2 is FYEKMQ in the germline V gene (reference sequence). This CDR3 is 15 amino acids long. Unmatched junction bases numbered 8, after V lost 4 bases and J lost 4 bases. CDR3 loop: CASSSQRGAAYEQYF. CDR3 nucleotides: TGTGCCAGCAGCTCCCAGCGGGGGGCGGCTTACGAGCAGTACTTC. Full variable domain (rest looked up from reference TRBV13 and TRBJ2-7): AAGVIQSPRHLIKEKRETATLKCYPIPRHDTVYWYQQGPGQDPQFLISFYEKMQSDKGSIPDRFSAQQFSDYHSELNMSSLELGDSALYFCASSSQRGAAYEQYFGPGTRLTVT.

In its sample, this clonotype was seen a few times. This may be a read error: a much more frequent sequence differs by one nucleotide. The rearrangement uses TRBV12-3 or TRBV12-4 and TRBJ2-2, with D perhaps matching TRBD2 (5 bases). This CDR3 spans 14 amino acids. The CDR3 reads CASGFEGNTGELFF. The CDR3 DNA reads TGTGCCAGCGGTTTCGAGGGGAACACCGGGGAGCTGTTTTTT.

This clonotype was observed at least ten times. The chain recombines TRBV29-1 with TRBJ2-2; D remains ambiguous. Germline values: CDR1 SQVTM, CDR2 ANQGSEA. Trimming stripped 6 bases from V and 0 bases from J, with 14 bases between. This CDR3 spans 15 amino acids. The CDR3 is CSVRLADPNTGELFF. The CDR3, as DNA: TGCAGCGTAAGGCTCGCGGACCCGAACACCGGGGAGCTGTTTTTT.

A word on this clonotype: A much more abundant neighbour one base away suggests this may be a read error. The J gene is TRBJ2-3, the V gene TRBV28, with 10 nucleotides matching TRBD2. The ends lost 2 bases at V and 15 bases at J; junction bases unmatched: 5. CDR3 length: 12 amino acids. Germline CDR1 is MDHEN and CDR2 is SYDVKM. DNA of the CDR3: TGTGCCAGCAGTTTACTTCAGCGGGAGGGTTATTTT. Translation gives CASSLLQREGYF. The variable domain in full, completed from reference TRBV28 and TRBJ2-3, reads DVKVTQSSRYLVKRTGEKVFLECVQDMDHENMFWYRQDPGLGLRLIYFSYDVKMKEKGDIPEGYSVSREKKERFSLILESASTNQTSMYLCASSLLQREGYFGPGTRLTVL.

The table lists this clonotype with many counts. The chain recombines TRBV28 with TRBJ2-1; the match to TRBD1 covers 10 bases. With V trimmed by 2 bases and J by 7 bases, 5 bases remained unmatched. There are 15 residues in the CDR3. Per the germline V gene, CDR1 is MDHEN and CDR2 is SYDVKM. The CDR3 nucleotides are TGTGCCAGCAGTTTAGACAGGGGGCGCCGGAATGAGCAGTTCTTC. Residues: CASSLDRGRRNEQFF.

This clonotype was counted many times. The chain uses TRBV7-9 and TRBJ2-5; 8 bases fit TRBD1. The CDR3 is made up of 15 amino acids. V gave up 1 base and J gave up 5 bases; unmatched junction bases: 6. From germline, CDR1 is SEHNR and CDR2 FQNEAQ (reference sequence). The CDR3 spells CASSLVAGGMETQYF. For the CDR3, the DNA is TGTGCCAGCAGCTTAGTGGCAGGGGGCATGGAGACCCAGTACTTC.

In this sample, this clonotype turned up many times. The J gene is TRBJ2-5, the V gene TRBV28; D remains unclear. Germline CDR1 is MDHEN and CDR2 is SYDVKM. The CDR3 sequence is 14 residues long. Deletions cut 2 bases from V and 2 bases from J, with 9 bases between. CDR3 region: CASSLPEPQETQYF. The CDR3 DNA is TGTGCCAGCAGTTTACCAGAACCGCAAGAGACCCAGTACTTC.

The chain joins TRBV29-1 to TRBJ2-2; 9 nucleotides match TRBD2. J was trimmed by 4 bases and V by 4 bases; bases with no gene match: 7. Germline V gene lookup returns CDR1 SQVTM and CDR2 ANQGSEA. This CDR3 comprises 15 residues. The CDR3 coding sequence is TGCAGCGTTGTTTTTAGCGGGAGTATCACCGGGGAGCTGTTTTTT. Translated: CSVVFSGSITGELFF.

This clonotype was picked up many times. DNA for the CDR3: TGCAGTGCTAGAGGGGGAGTCGGCTACGAGCAGTACTTC. Translated, it gives CSARGGVGYEQYF. The chain combines TRBV20-1 with TRBJ2-7; a possible D gene is TRBD2 (5 bases). The CDR3 runs 13 residues. CDR1 is DFQATT and CDR2 is SNEGSKA in the germline V gene (reference sequence). V gave up 1 base and J gave up 3 bases, with 10 bases separating them.

This clonotype was seen many times. The CDR3 reads CASSLAGSGGAADTQYF. CDR3 sequence (DNA): TGTGCCAGCAGCTTAGCTGGTAGCGGGGGGGCCGCAGATACGCAGTATTTT. The chain recombines TRBV11-2 with TRBJ2-3, with 11 bases that match TRBD2. This CDR3 spans 17 amino acids. Germline-derived CDR1 and CDR2 are SGHAT and FQNNGV. The J segment lost 4 bases and the V segment lost 1 base, leaving 7 bases of the junction unmatched. Filled out from reference TRBV11-2 and TRBJ2-3, the complete variable domain reads EAGVAQSPRYKIIEKRQSVAFWCNPISGHATLYWYQQILGQGPKLLIQFQNNGVVDDSQLPKDRFSAERLKGVDSTLKIQPAKLEDSAVYLCASSLAGSGGAADTQYFGPGTRLTVL.

This clonotype was seen many times. The chain has TRBV7-8 and TRBJ2-3, with a possible D match to TRBD2 (6 bases). The CDR3 has 16 amino acids. V was cut by 2 bases and J by 1 base, with 13 bases left in between. Germline V gene sequence: CDR1 SGHVS, CDR2 FQNEAQ. The chain's CDR3 is CASSLSGGMGTDTQYF. The CDR3 DNA reads as TGTGCCAGCAGCTTATCTGGGGGGATGGGCACAGATACGCAGTATTTT. The full variable domain, with the rest looked up from reference TRBV7-8 and TRBJ2-3, is GAGVSQSPRYKVAKRGQDVALRCDPISGHVSLFWYQQALGQGPEFLTYFQNEAQLDKSGLPSDRFFAERPEGSVSTLKIQRTQQEDSAVYLCASSLSGGMGTDTQYFGPGTRLTVL.

This clonotype was detected ten times or more. The chain employs TRBV19 and TRBJ1-5, with 7 nucleotides matching TRBD1. Germline V gene data show CDR1 as LNHDA and CDR2 as SQIVND (reference sequence). The ends lost 1 base at V and 7 bases at J; junction bases unmatched: 10. The CDR3 is made up of 16 amino acids. This CDR3 is CASSIGTGDGGQPQHF. The CDR3 region has the DNA TGTGCCAGTAGTATAGGGACAGGAGACGGCGGACAGCCCCAGCATTTT.

This clonotype was observed a few times. V usage is TRBV4-1 and J usage is TRBJ2-5, with TRBD2 matching over 7 bases. V lost 0 bases, J lost 5 bases, and 15 bases stayed unmatched. This CDR3 spans 18 amino acids. Germline V gene sequence: CDR1 MGHRA, CDR2 YSYEKL. CDR3 nucleotides: TGCGCCAGCAGCCAAGATTTAAAGGCCCAGGGACTATTGGAGACCCAGTACTTC. It yields the protein CASSQDLKAQGLLETQYF.

Comments on this clonotype: A read error may be the cause here, since a much bigger clone is one base away. The chain joins TRBV11-2 to TRBJ2-7; TRBD1 matches 9 bases. V shed 7 bases, J shed 5 bases, and the junction held 9 bases outside the gene matches. This CDR3 spans 14 amino acids. Germline loops: CDR1 SGHAT, CDR2 FQNNGV. The CDR3 bases are TGTGCCAGCAACGCCTGGACAGGGGCCCACGAGCAGTACTTC. Its protein is CASNAWTGAHEQYF. Full variable domain (outside the CDR3, taken from reference TRBV11-2 and TRBJ2-7): EAGVAQSPRYKIIEKRQSVAFWCNPISGHATLYWYQQILGQGPKLLIQFQNNGVVDDSQLPKDRFSAERLKGVDSTLKIQPAKLEDSAVYLCASNAWTGAHEQYFGPGTRLTVT.

This clonotype was picked up a small number of times. An end of the junction does not agree with germline; a read error may underlie this. This chain connects TRBV14 to TRBJ2-7, with 10 bases identical to TRBD1. The CDR3 spans 14 residues. CDR1 and CDR2 (germline): SGHDN, FVKESK. The CDR3 protein is CAGSFGQGAYEQYF. In nucleotides, the CDR3 is TGTGCCGGCAGCTTCGGACAGGGGGCCTACGAGCAGTACTTC.

CDR3 DNA: TGTGCCATCAGGGGGACTAGCGGGGGACAGACCCAGTACTTC. Protein: CAIRGTSGGQTQYF. The chain carries TRBV10-3 and TRBJ2-5; TRBD2 matches at 14 bases. The germline V gene has CDR1 ENHRY and CDR2 SYGVKD. The CDR3 is 14 residues long. The junction had 3 bases not matched to a gene; V was cut back by 6 bases and J by 6 bases.

This rearrangement joins TRBV7-9 to TRBJ2-7; weak D call: TRBD2 (5 bases). V was cut by 5 bases and J by 12 bases, with 17 bases left in between. Germline values: CDR1 SEHNR, CDR2 FQNEAQ (reference sequence). CDR3 length equals 12 residues. CDR3 in amino acids: CASSDSSGSWYF. In DNA, the CDR3 is TGTGCCAGCAGCGATTCCAGCGGCTCCTGGTACTTC.

To note about this clonotype: A much larger clone sits a single nucleotide away, making a read error possible. In DNA form, the CDR3 reads TGTGCCAGCAGCTTAGAGGGATACACTGAAGCTTCCTTT. This gives the protein CASSLEGYTEASF. V and J are TRBV7-6 and TRBJ1-1, with D hard to call. The V gene's germline CDR1 is SGHVS and CDR2 FNYEAQ. The CDR3 sequence is 13 residues long.

This clonotype has at least ten counts. This sequence joins TRBV20-1 and TRBJ2-3; D call uncertain. The CDR3 extends over 15 amino acids. The germline V gene encodes CDR1 DFQATT and CDR2 SNEGSKA (reference sequence). V was trimmed by 6 bases and J by 2 bases, leaving 18 bases between them. The CDR3 DNA reads TGCAGTGCCGACCCTTCATTTGTCGACACAGATACGCAGTATTTT. Translation: CSADPSFVDTDTQYF.